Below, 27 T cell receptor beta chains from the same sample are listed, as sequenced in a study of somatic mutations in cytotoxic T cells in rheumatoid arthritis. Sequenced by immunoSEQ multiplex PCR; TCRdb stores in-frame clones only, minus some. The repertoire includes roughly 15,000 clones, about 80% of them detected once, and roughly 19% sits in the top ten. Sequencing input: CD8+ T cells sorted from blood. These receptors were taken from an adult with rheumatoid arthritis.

Here the CDR3 reads CATSTTGGEVRNTEAFF. The CDR3 DNA follows: TGTGCCACCAGCACCACAGGGGGCGAAGTCAGGAACACTGAAGCTTTCTTT. J is TRBJ1-1 and V is TRBV15; 9 nucleotides match TRBD1. The CDR3 sequence is 17 residues long. V lost 4 bases, J lost 1 base, and 10 bases stayed unmatched. CDR1 and CDR2 from the germline V gene are LNHNV and YYDKDF (reference sequence). The complete variable domain, with remaining parts taken from reference TRBV15 and TRBJ1-1, reads DAMVIQNPRYQVTQFGKPVTLSCSQTLNHNVMYWYQQKSSQAPKLLFHYYDKDFNNEADTPDNFQSRRPNTSFCFLDIRSPGLGDTAMYLCATSTTGGEVRNTEAFFGQGTRLTVV.

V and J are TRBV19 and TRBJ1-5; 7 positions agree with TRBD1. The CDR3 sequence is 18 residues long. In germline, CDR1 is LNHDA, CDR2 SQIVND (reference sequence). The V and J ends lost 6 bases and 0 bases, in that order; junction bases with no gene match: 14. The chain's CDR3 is CASRQPRQGWISNQPQHF. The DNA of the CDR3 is TGTGCCAGTAGACAACCCAGACAGGGATGGATTAGCAATCAGCCCCAGCATTTT. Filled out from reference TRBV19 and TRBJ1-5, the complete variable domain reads DGGITQSPKYLFRKEGQNVTLSCEQNLNHDAMYWYRQDPGQGLRLIYYSQIVNDFQKGDIAEGYSVSREKKESFPLTVTSAQKNPTAFYLCASRQPRQGWISNQPQHFGDGTRLSIL.

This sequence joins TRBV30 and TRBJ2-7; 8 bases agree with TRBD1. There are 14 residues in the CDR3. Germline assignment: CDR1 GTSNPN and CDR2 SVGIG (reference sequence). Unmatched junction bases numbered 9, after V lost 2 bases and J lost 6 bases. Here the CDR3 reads CAWSRPTRGLEQYF. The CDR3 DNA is TGTGCCTGGAGTCGTCCTACCAGGGGGCTCGAGCAGTACTTC.

For the CDR3, the DNA is TGTGCCAGCAGCCCGCGAGGGGGAGACAGCTACGAGCAGTACTTC. It yields the protein CASSPRGGDSYEQYF. This chain joins TRBV4-2 and TRBJ2-7, with D maybe TRBD1 (6 bases). The CDR3 totals 15 residues. The V end was cut by 4 bases, the J end by 3 bases, with 16 bases between. CDR1 is LGHNA and CDR2 is YNFKEQ in the germline V gene.

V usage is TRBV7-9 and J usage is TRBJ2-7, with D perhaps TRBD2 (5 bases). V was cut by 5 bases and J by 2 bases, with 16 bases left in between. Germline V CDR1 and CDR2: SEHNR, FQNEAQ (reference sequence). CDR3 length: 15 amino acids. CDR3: CASSPREGSPYEQYF. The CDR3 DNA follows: TGTGCCAGCAGCCCCCGTGAGGGTTCTCCCTACGAGCAGTACTTC.

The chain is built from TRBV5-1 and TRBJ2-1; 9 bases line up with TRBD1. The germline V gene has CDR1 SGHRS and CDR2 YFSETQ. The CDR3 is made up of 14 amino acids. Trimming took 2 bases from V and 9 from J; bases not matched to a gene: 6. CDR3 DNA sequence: TGCGCCAGCAGCTTCGGGACAGGGAGGCCTGAGCAGTTCTTC. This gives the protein CASSFGTGRPEQFF.

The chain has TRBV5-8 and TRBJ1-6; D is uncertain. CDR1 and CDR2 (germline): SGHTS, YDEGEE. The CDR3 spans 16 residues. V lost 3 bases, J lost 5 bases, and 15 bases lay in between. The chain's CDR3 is CASSWKDWRNNSPLHF. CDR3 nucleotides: TGTGCCAGCAGCTGGAAGGACTGGAGAAATAATTCACCCCTCCACTTT. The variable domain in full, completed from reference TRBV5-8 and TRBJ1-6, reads EAGVTQSPTHLIKTRGQQATLRCSPISGHTSVYWYQQALGLGLQFLLWYDEGEERNRGNFPPRFSGRQFPNYSSELNVNALELEDSALYLCASSWKDWRNNSPLHFGNGTRLTVT.

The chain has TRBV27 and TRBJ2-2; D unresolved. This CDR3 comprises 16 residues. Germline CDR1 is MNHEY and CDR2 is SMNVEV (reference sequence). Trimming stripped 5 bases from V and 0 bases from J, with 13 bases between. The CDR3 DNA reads TGTGCCAGCAGTCCATCCCTGGCCGCGAACACCGGGGAGCTGTTTTTT. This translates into CASSPSLAANTGELFF.

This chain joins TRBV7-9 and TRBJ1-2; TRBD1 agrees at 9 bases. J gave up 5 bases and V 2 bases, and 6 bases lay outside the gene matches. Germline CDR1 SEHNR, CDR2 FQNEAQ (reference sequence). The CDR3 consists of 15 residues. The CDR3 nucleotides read TGTGCCAGCAGCTTATTCGGGGACAGGGTTTATGGCTACACCTTC. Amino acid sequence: CASSLFGDRVYGYTF.

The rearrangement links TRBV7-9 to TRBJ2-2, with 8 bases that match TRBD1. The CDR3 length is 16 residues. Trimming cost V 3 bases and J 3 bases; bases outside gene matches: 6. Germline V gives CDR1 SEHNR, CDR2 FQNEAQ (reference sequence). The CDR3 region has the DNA TGTGCCAGCAGCTTTTTGGAACAGGGGGACACCGGGGAGCTGTTTTTT. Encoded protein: CASSFLEQGDTGELFF.

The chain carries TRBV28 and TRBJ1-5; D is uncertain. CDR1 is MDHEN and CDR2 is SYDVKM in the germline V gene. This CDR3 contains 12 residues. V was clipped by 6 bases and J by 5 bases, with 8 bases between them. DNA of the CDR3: TGTGCCAGCAGACCTGGGGATCAGCCCCAGCATTTT. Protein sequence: CASRPGDQPQHF.

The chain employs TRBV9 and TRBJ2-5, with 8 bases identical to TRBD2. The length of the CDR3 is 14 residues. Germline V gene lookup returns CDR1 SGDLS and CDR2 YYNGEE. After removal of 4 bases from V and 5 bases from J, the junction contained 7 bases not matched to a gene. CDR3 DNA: TGTGCCAGCAGCCGGACTAGCAATGGGGAGACCCAGTACTTC. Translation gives CASSRTSNGETQYF.

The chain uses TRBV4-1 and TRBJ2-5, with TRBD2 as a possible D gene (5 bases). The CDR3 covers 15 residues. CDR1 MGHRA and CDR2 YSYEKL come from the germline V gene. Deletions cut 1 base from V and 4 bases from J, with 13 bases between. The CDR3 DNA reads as TGCGCCAGCAGCCAAGTTTCGGGGTTTGGAGAGACCCAGTACTTC. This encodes CASSQVSGFGETQYF.

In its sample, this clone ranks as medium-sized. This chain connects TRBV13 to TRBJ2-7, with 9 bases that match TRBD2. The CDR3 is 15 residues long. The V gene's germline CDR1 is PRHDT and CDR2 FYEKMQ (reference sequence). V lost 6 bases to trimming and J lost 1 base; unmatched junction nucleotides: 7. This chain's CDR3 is CASRTRGGASYEQYF. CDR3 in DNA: TGTGCCAGCAGAACTCGCGGGGGGGCGTCCTACGAGCAGTACTTC.

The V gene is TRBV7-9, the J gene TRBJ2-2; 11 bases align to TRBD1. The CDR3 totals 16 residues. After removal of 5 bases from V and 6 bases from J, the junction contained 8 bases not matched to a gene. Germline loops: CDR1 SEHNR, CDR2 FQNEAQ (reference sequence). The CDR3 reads CASSRGQGAMAGELFF. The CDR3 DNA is TGTGCCAGCAGCCGAGGACAGGGGGCGATGGCCGGGGAGCTGTTTTTT.

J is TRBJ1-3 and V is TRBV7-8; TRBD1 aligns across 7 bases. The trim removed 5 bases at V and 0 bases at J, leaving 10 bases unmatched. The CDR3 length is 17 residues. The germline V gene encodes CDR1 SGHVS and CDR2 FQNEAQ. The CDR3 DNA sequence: TGTGCCAGCAGCGACAGGACAGGAGGAAGCTCTGGAAACACCATATATTTT. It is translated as CASSDRTGGSSGNTIYF.

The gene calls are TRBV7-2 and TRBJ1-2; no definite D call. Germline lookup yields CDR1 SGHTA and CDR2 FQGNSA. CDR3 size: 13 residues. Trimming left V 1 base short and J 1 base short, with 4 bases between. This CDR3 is CASSLELNYGYTF. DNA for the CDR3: TGTGCCAGCAGCTTAGAACTTAACTATGGCTACACCTTC.

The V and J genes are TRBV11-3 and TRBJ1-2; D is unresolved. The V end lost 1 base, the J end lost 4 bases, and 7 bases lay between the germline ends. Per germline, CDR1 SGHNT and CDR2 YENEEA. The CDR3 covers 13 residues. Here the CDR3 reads CASSLVSSYGYTF. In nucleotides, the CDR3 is TGTGCCAGCAGCTTAGTAAGCAGCTATGGCTACACCTTC.

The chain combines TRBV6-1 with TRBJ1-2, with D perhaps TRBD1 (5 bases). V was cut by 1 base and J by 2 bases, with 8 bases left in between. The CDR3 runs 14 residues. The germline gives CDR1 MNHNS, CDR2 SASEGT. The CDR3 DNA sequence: TGTGCCAGCAGTGAAGTGGGGGAAAACTATGGCTACACCTTC. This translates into CASSEVGENYGYTF.

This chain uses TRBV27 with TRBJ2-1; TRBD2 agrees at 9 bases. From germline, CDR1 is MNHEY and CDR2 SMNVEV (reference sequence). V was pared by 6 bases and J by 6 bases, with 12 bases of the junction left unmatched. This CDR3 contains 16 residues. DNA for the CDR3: TGTGCCAGCAGCCCCCGTGGGCGGGGGGGGGTCAATGAGCAGTTCTTC. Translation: CASSPRGRGGVNEQFF.

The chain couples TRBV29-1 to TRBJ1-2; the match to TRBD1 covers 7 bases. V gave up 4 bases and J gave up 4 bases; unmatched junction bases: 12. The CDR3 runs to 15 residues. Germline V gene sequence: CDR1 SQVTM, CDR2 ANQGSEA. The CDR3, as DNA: TGCAGCGTTGTTTTTCAGGGGGGATCTATCTATGGCTACACCTTC. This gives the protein CSVVFQGGSIYGYTF.

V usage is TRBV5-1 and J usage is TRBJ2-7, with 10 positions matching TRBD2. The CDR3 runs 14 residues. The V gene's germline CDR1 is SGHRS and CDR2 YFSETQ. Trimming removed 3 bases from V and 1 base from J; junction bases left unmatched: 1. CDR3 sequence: CASSSSGGSYEQYF. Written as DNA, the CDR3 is TGCGCCAGCAGCTCTAGCGGGGGATCCTACGAGCAGTACTTC.

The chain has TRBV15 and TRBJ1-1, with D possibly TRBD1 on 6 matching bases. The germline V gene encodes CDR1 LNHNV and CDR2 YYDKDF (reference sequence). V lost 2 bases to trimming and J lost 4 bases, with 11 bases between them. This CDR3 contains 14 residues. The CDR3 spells CATSRLGGTTEAFF. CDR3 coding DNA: TGTGCCACCAGCAGACTAGGGGGAACCACTGAAGCTTTCTTT. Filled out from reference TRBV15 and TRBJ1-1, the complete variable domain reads DAMVIQNPRYQVTQFGKPVTLSCSQTLNHNVMYWYQQKSSQAPKLLFHYYDKDFNNEADTPDNFQSRRPNTSFCFLDIRSPGLGDTAMYLCATSRLGGTTEAFFGQGTRLTVV.

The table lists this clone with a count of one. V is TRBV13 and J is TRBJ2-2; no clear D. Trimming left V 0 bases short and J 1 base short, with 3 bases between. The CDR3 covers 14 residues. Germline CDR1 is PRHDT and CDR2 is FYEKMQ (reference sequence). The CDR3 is CASSLGGNTGELFF. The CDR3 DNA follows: TGTGCCAGCAGCTTAGGTGGGAACACCGGGGAGCTGTTTTTT.

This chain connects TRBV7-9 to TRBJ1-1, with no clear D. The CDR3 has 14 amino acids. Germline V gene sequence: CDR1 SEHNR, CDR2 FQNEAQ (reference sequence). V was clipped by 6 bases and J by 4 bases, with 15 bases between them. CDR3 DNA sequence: TGTGCCAGCAGTCCCCCGCCAGGTAGCACTGAAGCTTTCTTT. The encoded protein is CASSPPPGSTEAFF.

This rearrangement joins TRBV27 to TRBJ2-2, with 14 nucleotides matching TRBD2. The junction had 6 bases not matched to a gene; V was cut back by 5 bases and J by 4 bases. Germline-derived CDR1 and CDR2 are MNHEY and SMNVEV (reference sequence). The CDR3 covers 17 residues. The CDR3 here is CASSRLAGGPGTGELFF. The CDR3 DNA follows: TGTGCCAGCAGTCGACTAGCGGGGGGGCCGGGCACCGGGGAGCTGTTTTTT.

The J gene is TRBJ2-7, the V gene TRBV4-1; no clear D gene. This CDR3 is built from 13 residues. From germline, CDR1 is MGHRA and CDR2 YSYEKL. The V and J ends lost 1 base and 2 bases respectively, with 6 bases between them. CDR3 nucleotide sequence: TGCGCCAGCAGCCAAGCGGTGGCCTACGAGCAGTACTTC. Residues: CASSQAVAYEQYF.